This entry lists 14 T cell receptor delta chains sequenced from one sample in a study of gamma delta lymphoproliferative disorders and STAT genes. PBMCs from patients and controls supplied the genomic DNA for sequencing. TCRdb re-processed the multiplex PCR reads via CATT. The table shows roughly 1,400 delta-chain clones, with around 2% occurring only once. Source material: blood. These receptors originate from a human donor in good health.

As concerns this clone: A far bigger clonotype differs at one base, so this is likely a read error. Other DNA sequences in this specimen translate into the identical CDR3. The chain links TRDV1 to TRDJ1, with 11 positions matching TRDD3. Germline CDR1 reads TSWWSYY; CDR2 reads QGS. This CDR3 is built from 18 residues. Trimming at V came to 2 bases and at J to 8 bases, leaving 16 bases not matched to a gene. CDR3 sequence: CALGEFARGLGGYGKLIF. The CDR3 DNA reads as TGTGCTCTTGGGGAATTCGCACGGGGACTTGGGGGATACGGCAAACTCATCTTT.

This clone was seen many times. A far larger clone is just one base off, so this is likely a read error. CDR3 region: CARDTVKRVLGDIVADKLIF. CDR3 nucleotides: TGTGCCCGTGACACCGTGAAGAGAGTACTGGGGGATATAGTTGCCGATAAACTCATCTTT. The V gene is TRDV2, the J gene TRDJ1, with 11 bases identical to TRDD3. This CDR3 comprises 20 residues. Germline lookup yields CDR1 GEAIGNYY and CDR2 EKD.

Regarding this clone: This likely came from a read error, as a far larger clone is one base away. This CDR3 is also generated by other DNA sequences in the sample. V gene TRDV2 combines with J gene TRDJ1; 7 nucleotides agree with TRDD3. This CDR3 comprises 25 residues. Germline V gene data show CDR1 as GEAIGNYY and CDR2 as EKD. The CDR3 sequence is CACDTDNFSGDFDFTGAGYTDKLIF. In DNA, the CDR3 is TGTGCCTGTGACACTGACAACTTTTCGGGTGACTTCGACTTTACTGGGGCCGGGTACACTGATAAACTCATCTTT.

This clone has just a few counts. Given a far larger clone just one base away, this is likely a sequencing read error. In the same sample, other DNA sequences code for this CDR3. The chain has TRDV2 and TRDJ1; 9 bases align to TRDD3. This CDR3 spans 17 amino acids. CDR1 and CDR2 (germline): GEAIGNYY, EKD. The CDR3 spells CACDSMRTGGHTDKLIF. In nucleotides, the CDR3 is TGTGCCTGTGACTCCATGCGTACTGGGGGACACACCGACAAACTCATCTTT.

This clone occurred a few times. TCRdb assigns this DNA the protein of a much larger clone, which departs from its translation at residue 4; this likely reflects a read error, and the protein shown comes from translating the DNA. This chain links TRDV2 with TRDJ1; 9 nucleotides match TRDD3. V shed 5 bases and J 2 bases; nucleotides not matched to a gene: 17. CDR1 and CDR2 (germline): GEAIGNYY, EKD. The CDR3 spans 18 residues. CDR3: CACGPAGRTGGETDKLIF. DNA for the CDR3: TGTGCCTGTGGCCCCGCAGGTCGTACTGGGGGAGAGACCGATAAACTCATCTTT.

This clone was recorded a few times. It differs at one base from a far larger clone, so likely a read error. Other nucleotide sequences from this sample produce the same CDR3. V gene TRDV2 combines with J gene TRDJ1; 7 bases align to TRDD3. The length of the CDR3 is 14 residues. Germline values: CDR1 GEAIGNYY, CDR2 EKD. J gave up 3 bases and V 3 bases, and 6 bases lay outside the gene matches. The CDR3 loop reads CACDSILGSDKLIF. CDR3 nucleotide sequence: TGTGCCTGTGACTCCATACTGGGGTCCGATAAACTCATCTTT.

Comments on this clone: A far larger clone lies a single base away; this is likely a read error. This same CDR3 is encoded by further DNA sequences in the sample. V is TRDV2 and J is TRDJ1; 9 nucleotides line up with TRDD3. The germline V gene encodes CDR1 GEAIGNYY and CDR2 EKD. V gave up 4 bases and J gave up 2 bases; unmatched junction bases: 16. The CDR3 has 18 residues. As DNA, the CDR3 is TGTGCCTGTGATCCCGCAGGTCGTACTGGGGGAGAGACCGATAAACTCATCTTT. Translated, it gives CACDPAGRTGGETDKLIF.

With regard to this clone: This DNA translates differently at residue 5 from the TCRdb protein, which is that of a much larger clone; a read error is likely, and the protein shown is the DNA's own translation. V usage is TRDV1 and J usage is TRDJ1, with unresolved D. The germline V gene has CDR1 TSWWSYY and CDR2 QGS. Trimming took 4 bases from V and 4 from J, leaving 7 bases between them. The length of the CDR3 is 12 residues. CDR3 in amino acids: CALGVRVDKLIF. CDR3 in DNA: TGTGCTCTTGGGGTACGGGTCGATAAACTCATCTTT.

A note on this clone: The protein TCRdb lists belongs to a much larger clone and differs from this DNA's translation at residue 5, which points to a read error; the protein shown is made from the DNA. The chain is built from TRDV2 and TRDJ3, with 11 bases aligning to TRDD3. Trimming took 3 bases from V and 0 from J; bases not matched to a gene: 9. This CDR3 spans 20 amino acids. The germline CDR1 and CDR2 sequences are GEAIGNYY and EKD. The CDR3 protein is CACDSVGDTESSWDTRQMFF. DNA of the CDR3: TGTGCCTGTGACTCTGTGGGGGATACGGAGAGCTCCTGGGACACCCGACAGATGTTTTTC.

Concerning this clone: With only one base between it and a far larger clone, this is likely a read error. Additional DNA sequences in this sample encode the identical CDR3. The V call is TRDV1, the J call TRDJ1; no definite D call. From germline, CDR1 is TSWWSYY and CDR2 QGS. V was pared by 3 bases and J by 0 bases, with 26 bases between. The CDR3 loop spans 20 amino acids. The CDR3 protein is CALGERISRVRITYTDKLIF. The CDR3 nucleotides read TGTGCTCTTGGGGAGCGAATTAGTAGGGTTAGGATTACGTACACCGATAAACTCATCTTT.

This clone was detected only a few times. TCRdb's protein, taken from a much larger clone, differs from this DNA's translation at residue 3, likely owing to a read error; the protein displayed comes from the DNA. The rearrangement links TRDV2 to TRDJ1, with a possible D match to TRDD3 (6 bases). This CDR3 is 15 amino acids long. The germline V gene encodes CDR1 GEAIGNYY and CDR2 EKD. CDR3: CARDSLGDRADKLIF. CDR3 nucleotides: TGTGCCCGTGACTCTCTCGGGGATCGGGCCGATAAACTCATCTTT.

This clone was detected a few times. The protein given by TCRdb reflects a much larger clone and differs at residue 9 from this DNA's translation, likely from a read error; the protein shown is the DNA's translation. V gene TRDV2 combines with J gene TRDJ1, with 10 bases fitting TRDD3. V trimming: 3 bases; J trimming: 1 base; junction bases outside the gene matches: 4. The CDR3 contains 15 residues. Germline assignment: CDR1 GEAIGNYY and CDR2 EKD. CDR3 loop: CACDALGDSTDKLIF. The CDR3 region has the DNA TGTGCCTGTGACGCCCTGGGGGATAGCACCGATAAACTCATCTTT.

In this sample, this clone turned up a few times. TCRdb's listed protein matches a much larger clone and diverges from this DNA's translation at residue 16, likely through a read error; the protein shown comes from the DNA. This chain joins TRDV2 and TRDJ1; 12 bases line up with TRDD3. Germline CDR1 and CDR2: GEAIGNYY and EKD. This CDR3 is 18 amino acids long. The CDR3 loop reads CACDTLSVTGGYTDKPIF. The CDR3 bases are TGTGCCTGTGACACCCTAAGCGTGACTGGGGGATACACCGATAAACCCATCTTT.

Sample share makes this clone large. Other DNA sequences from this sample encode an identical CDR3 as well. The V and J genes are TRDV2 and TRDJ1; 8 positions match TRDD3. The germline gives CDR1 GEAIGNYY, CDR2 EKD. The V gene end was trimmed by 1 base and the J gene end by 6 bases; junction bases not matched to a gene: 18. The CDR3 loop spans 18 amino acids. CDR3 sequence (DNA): TGTGCCTGTGACACGGGGTTCGGCGTACTGGGGGTACAGAATAAACTCATCTTT. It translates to CACDTGFGVLGVQNKLIF.